These T cell receptor beta chains were read from a single sample in a study of T cells in Graves' hyperthyroidism and ophthalmopathy. In TCRdb, the multiplex PCR reads were re-called with MiXCR into one record per CDR3 protein. This table has a few hundred thousand distinct CDR3 sequences, 17% appearing once. The sequencing sample was made of blood. These receptors originate from a woman under 30 with Graves' ophthalmopathy. Both conserved end residues are trimmed from each CDR3.

12 | TRBJ1-1 | TRBV7-9 | ASSLAKVINEAF
14 | TRBJ1-3 | TRBV7-6 | ASSDLVHISGNTIY
11 | TRBJ2-5 | TRBV20-1 | SASGGRAATQY
13 | TRBJ1-2 | TRBV6-1 | ASREFFSANYGYT
12 | TRBJ2-1 | TRBV6-1 | ASSLNPSYNEQF
14 | TRBJ2-1 | TRBV19 | ASSTQTSGRVNEQF
9 | TRBJ2-7 | TRBV29-1 | SVDSSYEQY
14 | TRBJ2-3 | TRBV12-3/TRBV12-4 | ASQKSGRTSTDAQY
17 | TRBJ2-1 | TRBV6-5 | ASSSRDSGASGSHNEQF
14 | TRBJ2-7 | TRBV6-6 | ASSYLTRDRGYEQY
12 | TRBJ1-2 | TRBV27 | ASSGTRGVYGYT
11 | TRBJ1-5 | TRBV7-3 | ASSFGENQPQH
13 | TRBJ2-5 | TRBV28 | ASSLNRALRETQY
13 | TRBJ2-3 | TRBV5-1 | ASSSGQAITDTQY
11 | TRBJ2-1 | TRBV20-1 | SAIREDYNEQF
12 | TRBJ1-1 | TRBV19 | ASSITGLGTEAF
10 | TRBJ2-1 | TRBV20-1 | SANKQGNEQF
13 | TRBJ2-7 | TRBV11-1 | ASSQVGREPYEQY
13 | TRBJ2-3 | TRBV7-2 | ASSRSGSLSDTQY
13 | TRBJ2-7 | TRBV28 | ASSFPGEIGNEQY
14 | TRBJ2-2 | TRBV24-1 | ATSDPGQGITGELF